This T cell receptor beta chain appears in the sequencing data of a study of T cell repertoires in cytomegalovirus infection. Study overall: CMV epitopes used comprised recently identified HLA-C-restricted ones and well-studied HLA-B-restricted ones. Carrying CMV and the relevant HLA type showed in public TCR beta signatures. Study-wide results and limits: HLA-C-restricted CMV-specific TCR beta clonotypes were dominant in the ex vivo response.

MiXCR was run by TCRdb on the reads, yielding one entry per CDR3 protein. The top ten clones hold over 12% of a sample with about 920,000 distinct CDR3 sequences, roughly 30% of them seen once. Points on this clonotype: Its antigen is unknown.

The germline V gene has CDR1 MNHEY and CDR2 SVGAGI. V lost 5 bases and J 6 bases, leaving 10 bases between the germline ends. The CDR3 runs 13 residues. This specimen consisted of cultured CD8+ T cells from PBMCs, obtained from culture after CMV antigen stimulation. The sequence came from a human donor in good health (CMV status not recorded). Some clones in this sample may be carry-over from other donors' samples. The rearrangement uses TRBV6-5 and TRBJ2-2; D gene unclear. CDR3 bases: TGTGCCAGCAGTCCCCCCCCCTCCGGGGAGCTGTTTTTT. It encodes CASSPPPSGELFF.